This T cell receptor beta chain was recovered during a study of T-cell reconstitution after alpha-beta-depleted transplantation in children. The sample holds many counts of this clonotype. Researchers prepared the TCRbeta library using unique molecular identifiers, the study reports. MiXCR, applied by TCRdb to the PCR reads, yields one record per CDR3 protein. The table has around 240,000 distinct CDR3 sequences, 9.7% seen once. Trimming shortened V by 4 bases and J by 7 bases, and 13 bases separated the two germline ends. The CDR3 length is 14 residues. CDR1 and CDR2 (germline): MDHEN, SYDVKM. The sample consisted of PBMCs from the stem cell graft donor, taken from the stem cell graft. V usage is TRBV28 and J usage is TRBJ1-4; a possible D gene is TRBD1 (6 bases). This receptor was obtained from a human donor who donated a stem cell graft to a child with SCID. The CDR3 nucleotides read TGTGCCAGCAGTTCCACAGGGTGGGGTGAAAAACTGTTTTTT. Translated, it gives CASSSTGWGEKLFF. The entire variable domain, with the rest obtained from reference TRBV28 and TRBJ1-4, is as follows: DVKVTQSSRYLVKRTGEKVFLECVQDMDHENMFWYRQDPGLGLRLIYFSYDVKMKEKGDIPEGYSVSREKKERFSLILESASTNQTSMYLCASSSTGWGEKLFFGSGTQLSVL.